These 30 T cell receptor beta chains originate from one sample sequenced in a study of blood T cells in healthy people across ages (dated by TCRdb to the mid-2010s). Libraries were made using 5' RACE. Sequencing relied on an Illumina HiSeq 2500. A second PCR of about 6 to 11 cycles was performed with a sample-barcoded 5' primer and a J-beta primer mix. TCRdb passed the public sequencing reads through fastp at Q25 and MiXCR, retaining productive beta sequences. CDR3 protein sequences are deduplicated, and each keeps its most common genes and DNA. A total of about a million distinct CDR3 sequences appear in this sample, under 40% of them only once. Around 13% of the sample is held by the ten biggest clonotypes. Sequencing used blood. Receptor source: a man between 18 and 35 years old in good health.

In this sample, this clonotype turned up once. The chain joins TRBV7-9 to TRBJ2-7; possibly TRBD2 for D (5 bases). The CDR3 has 15 residues. Germline loops: CDR1 SEHNR, CDR2 FQNEAQ (reference sequence). Deletions cut 2 bases from V and 3 bases from J, with 14 bases between. In nucleotides, the CDR3 is TGTGCCAGCAGCTTAACAAAGGGAGCCGACTACGAGCAGTACTTC. It translates to CASSLTKGADYEQYF.

The chain joins TRBV2 to TRBJ2-5; possibly TRBD2 for D (6 bases). This CDR3 has 13 residues. V was clipped by 4 bases and J by 5 bases, with 11 bases between them. Per the germline V gene, CDR1 is SNHLY and CDR2 is FYNNEI. The CDR3 is CASSGTSMETQYF. CDR3 sequence (DNA): TGTGCCAGCAGTGGTACTAGCATGGAGACCCAGTACTTC.

This clonotype occurred once. The chain has TRBV9 and TRBJ1-4, with D unresolved. The CDR3 loop spans 13 amino acids. V lost 3 bases to trimming and J lost 8 bases, with 11 bases between them. Germline V gene sequence: CDR1 SGDLS, CDR2 YYNGEE. The CDR3 nucleotides are TGTGCCAGCAGCGCCCCGGGGTCAGAAAAACTGTTTTTT. As protein: CASSAPGSEKLFF.

CDR3 protein: CASSPSSYRNTEAFF. For the CDR3, the DNA is TGTGCCAGCAGCCCCTCCTCGTACAGGAACACTGAAGCTTTCTTT. The chain carries TRBV28 and TRBJ1-1, with unresolved D. The CDR3 sequence is 15 residues long. Per germline, CDR1 MDHEN and CDR2 SYDVKM. V was cut by 6 bases and J by 1 base, with 15 bases left in between.

This sequence joins TRBV7-2 and TRBJ1-2, with D unclear. The germline gives CDR1 SGHTA, CDR2 FQGNSA. The CDR3 is 14 amino acids. The V end lost 4 bases, the J end lost 8 bases, and 17 bases lay between the germline ends. The CDR3 DNA follows: TGTGCCAGCAGCTCCACCCCGGCGGGATTGGGCTACACCTTC. Translated, it gives CASSSTPAGLGYTF. Together with reference TRBV7-2 and TRBJ1-2, the CDR3 gives the full variable domain: GAGVSQSPSNKVTEKGKDVELRCDPISGHTALYWYRQSLGQGLEFLIYFQGNSAPDKSGLPSDRFSAERTGGSVSTLTIQRTQQEDSAVYLCASSSTPAGLGYTFGSGTRLTVV.

The V and J genes are TRBV2 and TRBJ1-1, with D hard to call. The CDR3 runs 14 residues. Germline loops: CDR1 SNHLY, CDR2 FYNNEI. V lost 7 bases and J lost 1, with 13 bases in between. CDR3 residues: CASTPMIPNTEAFF. CDR3 nucleotide sequence: TGTGCCAGCACACCAATGATACCGAACACTGAAGCTTTCTTT.

This clonotype was counted a few times. This chain uses TRBV4-3 with TRBJ2-3; the match to TRBD1 covers 8 bases. The CDR3 is made up of 17 amino acids. Losses at the gene ends were 2 bases for V and 4 bases for J; bases not matched to a gene: 11. CDR1 LGHNA and CDR2 YSLEER come from the germline V gene. The CDR3 is CASSQNPPGGSADTQYF. Here the CDR3 DNA reads TGCGCCAGCAGCCAAAACCCACCAGGGGGCTCTGCAGATACGCAGTATTTT.

This clonotype was seen ten or more times. At one boundary the junction diverges from the germline segment, which might be a read error. V usage is TRBV4-2 and J usage is TRBJ1-2; a possible D gene is TRBD1 (5 bases). The CDR3 spans 15 residues. Germline lookup yields CDR1 LGHNA and CDR2 YNFKEQ. Here the CDR3 DNA reads TGCGCCAGCAGCCAAGAGGGGCAGGGTAACTATGGCTACACCTTC. Its protein is CASSQEGQGNYGYTF.

The rearrangement uses TRBV30 and TRBJ2-2; 7 positions agree with TRBD2. V gave up 1 base and J gave up 4 bases; unmatched junction bases: 3. The germline V gene encodes CDR1 GTSNPN and CDR2 SVGIG (reference sequence). The CDR3 loop spans 14 amino acids. CDR3 in amino acids: CAWSGLAGTGELFF. DNA of the CDR3: TGTGCCTGGAGTGGACTAGCAGGCACCGGGGAGCTGTTTTTT.

This rearrangement joins TRBV29-1 to TRBJ2-1, with TRBD1 matching over 7 bases. Germline CDR1 and CDR2: SQVTM and ANQGSEA. CDR3 length: 12 amino acids. Losses at the gene ends were 7 bases for V and 4 bases for J; bases not matched to a gene: 4. The CDR3, as DNA: TGCAGCGCAGACAGGGAATACAATGAGCAGTTCTTC. As protein: CSADREYNEQFF.

Remarks on this clonotype: This clone may be a read error of a much larger clone one base away. This rearrangement joins TRBV7-2 to TRBJ1-5; D is ambiguous. This CDR3 contains 12 residues. With 2 bases removed from V and 3 bases from J, the gap between germline ends came to 2 bases. Germline assignment: CDR1 SGHTA and CDR2 FQGNSA. CDR3 in amino acids: CASSLHNQPQHF. The CDR3 DNA reads as TGTGCCAGCAGCTTACACAATCAGCCCCAGCATTTT.

The J gene is TRBJ1-1, the V gene TRBV7-2; D unclear. CDR1 and CDR2 from the germline V gene are SGHTA and FQGNSA. The CDR3 runs 13 residues. The V and J ends lost 5 bases and 0 bases respectively, with 7 bases between them. CDR3 sequence (DNA): TGTGCCAGCAGCGAAAAGGTGAACACTGAAGCTTTCTTT. Translation gives CASSEKVNTEAFF.

This clonotype was seen only a few times. This CDR3 is CSARSDIYEQYF. CDR3 bases: TGCAGTGCTAGATCCGACATCTACGAGCAGTACTTC. The chain links TRBV20-1 to TRBJ2-7; D gene unclear. Looked up from germline, CDR1 is DFQATT and CDR2 is SNEGSKA (reference sequence). V lost 2 bases and J 3 bases, leaving 8 bases between the germline ends. CDR3 length equals 12 residues.

The genes are TRBV6-6 and TRBJ1-4, with D perhaps matching TRBD1 (5 bases). Germline CDR1 and CDR2: MNHNY and SVGAGI (reference sequence). Between the trimmed V and J ends, which lost 0 bases and 5 bases, there was a span of 13 bases. The CDR3 consists of 16 residues. This CDR3 is CASSYSPGVGNEKLFF. In nucleotides, the CDR3 is TGTGCCAGCAGTTACTCCCCGGGGGTGGGGAATGAAAAACTGTTTTTT.

This clonotype was picked up a small number of times. The V and J genes are TRBV10-3 and TRBJ1-1; tentatively, D is TRBD1 (6 bases). Trimming removed 10 bases at V and 2 bases at J, with 14 bases between. There are 13 residues in the CDR3. The V gene's germline CDR1 is ENHRY and CDR2 SYGVKD. The CDR3 sequence is CATGGQTNTEAFF. The CDR3 nucleotides are TGTGCCACCGGGGGCCAGACAAACACTGAAGCTTTCTTT.

This clonotype was observed a handful of times. This chain links TRBV12-3 or TRBV12-4 with TRBJ1-2; possibly TRBD1 for D (6 bases). Deletions cut 3 bases from V and 6 bases from J, with 17 bases between. The CDR3 totals 15 residues. CDR3 protein: CASSLYQGLRHGYTF. DNA of the CDR3: TGTGCCAGCAGTTTGTATCAGGGGTTGAGACATGGCTACACCTTC.

The rearrangement uses TRBV20-1 and TRBJ2-1; D ambiguous. V gave up 0 bases and J gave up 6 bases, with 18 bases separating them. Germline loops: CDR1 DFQATT, CDR2 SNEGSKA (reference sequence). The CDR3 spans 16 residues. The CDR3 loop reads CSARDQLGSFSNEQFF. The CDR3 region has the DNA TGCAGTGCTAGAGATCAGTTGGGGTCGTTTTCCAATGAGCAGTTCTTC.

This clonotype has a handful of counts. The V and J genes are TRBV7-9 and TRBJ1-4; D is unresolved. Trimming removed 5 bases at V and 8 bases at J, with 9 bases between. CDR1 is SEHNR and CDR2 is FQNEAQ in the germline V gene (reference sequence). The CDR3 length is 12 residues. CDR3 protein: CASSAGKEKLFF. The DNA for the CDR3 is TGTGCCAGCAGCGCGGGGAAGGAAAAACTGTTTTTT.

The V and J genes are TRBV12-3 or TRBV12-4 and TRBJ2-1, with 8 bases identical to TRBD2. The DNA end favors TRBJ2-7, so the J call may be wrong. The CDR3 totals 15 residues. CDR3 in DNA: TGTGCCAGCAGCGGCACTAGCGGCGCCTACAATGAGCAGTACTTC. This sequence encodes CASSGTSGAYNEQYF.

This chain joins TRBV6-2 or TRBV6-3 and TRBJ1-5, with D perhaps TRBD1 (6 bases). This CDR3 is built from 13 residues. Germline V lookup: CDR1 MNHEY, CDR2 SVGEGT. The ends were cut back, 6 bases at V and 7 bases at J, with 13 bases in the middle. CDR3 sequence: CASRQSGEQPQHF. For the CDR3, the DNA is TGTGCCAGCAGACAATCAGGGGAACAGCCCCAGCATTTT.

This CDR3 is CASSHDYVSGNYEAFF. CDR3 DNA: TGTGCCAGCAGCCACGATTATGTTTCTGGAAATTATGAAGCTTTCTTT. The rearrangement links TRBV3-1 to TRBJ1-1, with no clear D. The V end lost 3 bases, the J end lost 7 bases, and 21 bases lay between the germline ends. This CDR3 is built from 16 residues. Germline CDR1 and CDR2: LGHDT and YNNKEL (reference sequence).

The chain employs TRBV20-1 and TRBJ2-1; D may be TRBD1 or TRBD2 (6 bases each). Germline-derived CDR1 and CDR2 are DFQATT and SNEGSKA (reference sequence). The CDR3 spans 13 residues. V was trimmed by 3 bases and J by 7 bases, leaving 13 bases between them. This CDR3 is CSAREGVVNEQFF. Written as DNA, the CDR3 is TGCAGTGCTAGGGAGGGGGTGGTTAATGAGCAGTTCTTC.

The genes are TRBV9 and TRBJ1-2, with D possibly matching TRBD1 (5 bases). V was trimmed by 0 bases and J by 5 bases, leaving 11 bases between them. There are 14 residues in the CDR3. Germline V gene lookup returns CDR1 SGDLS and CDR2 YYNGEE. In DNA, the CDR3 is TGTGCCAGCAGCGTAGAGACGGGGACTTATGGCTACACCTTC. Protein product: CASSVETGTYGYTF.

The J gene is TRBJ2-2, the V gene TRBV7-8, with TRBD1 as a possible D gene (5 bases). Germline V gene sequence: CDR1 SGHVS, CDR2 FQNEAQ. V was trimmed by 1 base and J by 1 base, leaving 7 bases between them. The CDR3 consists of 15 residues. The CDR3 here is CASSLGTMNTGELFF. The CDR3 DNA reads TGTGCCAGCAGCTTAGGGACAATGAACACCGGGGAGCTGTTTTTT.

This clonotype has just a few counts. The chain combines TRBV4-3 with TRBJ1-5; no firm D call. Trimming pared 5 bases from V and 2 bases from J, leaving 10 bases between. This CDR3 is 14 amino acids long. Germline V gene data show CDR1 as LGHNA and CDR2 as YSLEER. CDR3 nucleotides: TGCGCCAGCAGCACACGGGCGGGCAATCAGCCCCAGCATTTT. It specifies CASSTRAGNQPQHF.

This chain connects TRBV18 to TRBJ2-1; 9 bases are a match to TRBD2. The CDR3 runs to 16 residues. The V segment lost 3 bases and the J segment 6 bases; nucleotides outside the gene matches: 9. Germline CDR1 KGHSH, CDR2 LQKENI. CDR3 DNA: TGTGCCAGCTCACCCCAACCCAGCGGGGGGCTCAATGAGCAGTTCTTC. This sequence encodes CASSPQPSGGLNEQFF.

This clonotype turned up a few times. The genes are TRBV7-3 and TRBJ1-2, with D maybe TRBD1 (6 bases). CDR3 size: 15 residues. V was shortened by 5 bases and J by 5 bases, with 18 bases between the two germline ends. CDR1 and CDR2 from the germline V gene are SGHTA and FQGTGA. The CDR3 DNA reads TGTGCCAGCAGCCCTGGACAGCCCGTCGTATATGGCTACACCTTC. It translates to CASSPGQPVVYGYTF.

This clonotype was detected ten times or more. The rearrangement uses TRBV5-6 and TRBJ2-1; no reliable D call. The germline V gene has CDR1 SGHDT and CDR2 YYEEEE. Trimming cost V 0 bases and J 3 bases, with 4 bases left between them. The CDR3 spans 13 residues. CDR3: CASSLGHYNEQFF. The CDR3, as DNA: TGTGCCAGCAGCTTGGGCCACTACAATGAGCAGTTCTTC.

Only a few counts were recorded for this clonotype. This chain connects TRBV20-1 to TRBJ2-1, with TRBD2 matching 7 bases. J gave up 8 bases and V 7 bases, and 20 bases lay outside the gene matches. Germline V gene sequence: CDR1 DFQATT, CDR2 SNEGSKA (reference sequence). The CDR3 has 16 amino acids. The CDR3 DNA sequence: TGCAGTGTCAAAGGCTTAGCGGGCCTTCAAATGGATGAGCAGTTCTTC. Translating gives CSVKGLAGLQMDEQFF.

This clonotype was seen once. The V call is TRBV20-1, the J call TRBJ2-2; a possible D gene is TRBD1 (6 bases). This CDR3 is 16 amino acids long. Germline loops: CDR1 DFQATT, CDR2 SNEGSKA (reference sequence). Trimming removed 2 bases from V and 0 bases from J, with 13 bases in between. The CDR3 reads CSARTTGTSNTGELFF. The CDR3 DNA reads TGCAGTGCTAGAACAACCGGGACATCGAACACCGGGGAGCTGTTTTTT.